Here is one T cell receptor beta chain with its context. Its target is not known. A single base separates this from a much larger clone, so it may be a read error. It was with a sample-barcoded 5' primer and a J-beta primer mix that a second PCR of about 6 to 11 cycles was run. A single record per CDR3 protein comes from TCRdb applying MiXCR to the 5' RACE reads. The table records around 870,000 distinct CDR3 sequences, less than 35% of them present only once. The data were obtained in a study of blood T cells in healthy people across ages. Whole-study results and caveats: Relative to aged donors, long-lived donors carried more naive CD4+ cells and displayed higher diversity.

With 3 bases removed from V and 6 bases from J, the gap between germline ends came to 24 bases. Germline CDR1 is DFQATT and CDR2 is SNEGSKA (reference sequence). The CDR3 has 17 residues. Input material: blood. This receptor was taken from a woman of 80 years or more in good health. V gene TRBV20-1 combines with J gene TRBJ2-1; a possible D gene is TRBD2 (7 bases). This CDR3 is CSAREGLGGGLGNEQFF. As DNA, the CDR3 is TGCAGTGCTAGGGAGGGGCTCGGCGGGGGCCTGGGCAATGAGCAGTTCTTC.